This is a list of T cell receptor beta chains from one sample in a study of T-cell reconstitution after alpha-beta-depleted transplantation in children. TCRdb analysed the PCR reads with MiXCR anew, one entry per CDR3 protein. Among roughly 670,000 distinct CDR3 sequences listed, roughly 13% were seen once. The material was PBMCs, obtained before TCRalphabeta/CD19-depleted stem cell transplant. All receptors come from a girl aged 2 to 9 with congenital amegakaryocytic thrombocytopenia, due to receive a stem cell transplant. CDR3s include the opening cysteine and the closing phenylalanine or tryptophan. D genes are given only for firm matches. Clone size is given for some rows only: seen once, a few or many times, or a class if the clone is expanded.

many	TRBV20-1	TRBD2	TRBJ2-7	TGCAGTGCTGTGTCGGGAGGGCCCTACGAGCAGTACTTC	CSAVSGGPYEQYF
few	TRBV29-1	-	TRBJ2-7	TGCAGCGTTGCTCTCCAAGGCTACGAGCAGTACTTC	CSVALQGYEQYF
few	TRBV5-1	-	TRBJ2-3	TGCGCCAGCAGCTTCCAGGCCTGGGGCACAGATACGCAGTATTTT	CASSFQAWGTDTQYF
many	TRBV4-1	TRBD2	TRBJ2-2	TGCGCCAGCAGCCGGGGACTAGCGGGAGTCCCCGGGGAGCTGTTTTTT	CASSRGLAGVPGELFF
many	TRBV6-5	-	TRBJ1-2	TGTGCCAGCAGTTACTCCCGAGGGGTGGGATATGGCTACACCTTC	CASSYSRGVGYGYTF
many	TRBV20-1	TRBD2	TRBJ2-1	TGCAGTGCTAGTGCCGGGACTAGCGGGAGAACGGAGCAGTTCTTC	CSASAGTSGRTEQFF
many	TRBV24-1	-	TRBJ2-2	TGTGCCACCAGTGACGACACGGTAGGGGCATACACCGGGGAGCTGTTTTTT	CATSDDTVGAYTGELFF
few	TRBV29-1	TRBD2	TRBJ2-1	TGCAGCGTTGTACCACTAGCGGGAGCGGGTGAGCAGTTCTTC	CSVVPLAGAGEQFF
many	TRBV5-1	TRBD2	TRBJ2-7	TGCGCCAGCAGCTTGGTCCGGGCCACTAGCGCTGTAACCTACGAGCAGTACTTC	CASSLVRATSAVTYEQYF
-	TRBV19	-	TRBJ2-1	TGTGCCAGTAGTATCAAAGTAGGCAGCCGGTTCTACAATGAGCAGTTCTTC	CASSIKVGSRFYNEQFF
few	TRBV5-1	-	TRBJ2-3	TGCGCCAGCAGCCCGACATTCACCCCCGATACGCAGTATTTT	CASSPTFTPDTQYF
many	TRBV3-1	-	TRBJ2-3	TGTGCCAGCAGCCAAGTCCCCGTCGCGAGGGCCGAGACAGATACGCAGTATTTT	CASSQVPVARAETDTQYF
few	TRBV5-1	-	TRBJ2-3	TGCGCCAGCAGCTTGGGCCCGAGCCGGGGAAGGCAGTATTTT	CASSLGPSRGRQYF
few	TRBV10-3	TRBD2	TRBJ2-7	TGTGCCATCAGCGACGAGCGGGACCCAACCTACGAGCAGTACTTC	CAISDERDPTYEQYF
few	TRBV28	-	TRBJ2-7	TGTGCCAGCAGTTCCCGACTGACTCCCTTATGCTTC	CASSSRLTPLCF
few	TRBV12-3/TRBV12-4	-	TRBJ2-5	TGTGCCAGCACCAGGGAGAGAGAGACCCAGTACTTC	CASTRERETQYF
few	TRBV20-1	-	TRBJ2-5	TGCAGTGCTCAGATCCCCGCGGGGCAAGAGACCCAGTACTTC	CSAQIPAGQETQYF
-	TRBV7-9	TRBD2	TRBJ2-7	TGTGCCAGCAGCTTTCTCCTAGCGGGCGCCTCCTACGAGCAGTACTTC	CASSFLLAGASYEQYF
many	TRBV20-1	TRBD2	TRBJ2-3	TGCAGTGCTGCTAGCGGGAGCACAGATACGCAGTATTTT	CSAASGSTDTQYF
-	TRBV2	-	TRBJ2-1	TGTGCCAGCAGTGATCTAGGTTATGACTACAATGAGCAGTTCTTC	CASSDLGYDYNEQFF
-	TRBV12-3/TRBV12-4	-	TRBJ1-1	TGTGCCAGCAGTTTAACTCAGGGCCAGATGAACACTGAAGCTTTCTTT	CASSLTQGQMNTEAFF
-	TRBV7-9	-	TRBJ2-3	TGTGCCGGATACACCAGGGAGGTTAGCACAGATACGCAGTATTTT	CAGYTREVSTDTQYF
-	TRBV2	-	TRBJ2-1	TGTGCCAGTAAGACTGGACGCTACAATGAGCAGTTCTTC	CASKTGRYNEQFF
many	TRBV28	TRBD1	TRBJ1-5	TGTGCCAGCACCGATAAACAGGGGTATCAGCCCCAGCATTTT	CASTDKQGYQPQHF
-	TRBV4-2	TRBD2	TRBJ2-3	TGTGCCAGCAGCCTCAGGACTAGCGCCTTCCCTAGCACAGATACGCAGTATTTT	CASSLRTSAFPSTDTQYF
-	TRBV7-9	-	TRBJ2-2	TGTGCCAGCAGCTTGATCAGGGAAGCCGGGGAGCTGTTTTTT	CASSLIREAGELFF
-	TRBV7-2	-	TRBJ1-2	TGTGCCAGCAGCCTACGGGACCGAAACTATGGCTACACCTTC	CASSLRDRNYGYTF
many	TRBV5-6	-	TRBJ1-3	TGTGCCAGCAGCGATGCGGGGGGCTTCACCCTCTCTGGAAACACCATATATTTT	CASSDAGGFTLSGNTIYF
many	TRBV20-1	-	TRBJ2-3	TGCAGTGCTAGAGATTCCAGCACAGATACGCAGTATTTT	CSARDSSTDTQYF
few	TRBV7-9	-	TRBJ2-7	TGTGCCAGCAGCCACATCGGTAGCGAGCAGTACTTC	CASSHIGSEQYF
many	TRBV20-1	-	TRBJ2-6	TGCAGTGCTAGAGACACGGGAAGCTCTGGGGCCAACGTCCTGACTTTC	CSARDTGSSGANVLTF
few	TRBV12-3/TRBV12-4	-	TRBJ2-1	TGTGCCAGCAGCCGTTCCCCCATGCAGTTCTTC	CASSRSPMQFF
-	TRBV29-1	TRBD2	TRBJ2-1	TGCAGCGTCCCGACTAGCGGAGGGGGTAATTATGAGCAGTTCTTC	CSVPTSGGGNYEQFF
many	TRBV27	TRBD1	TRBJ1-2	TGTGCCAGCAGTTTCGACAGGGGATATGGCTACACCTTC	CASSFDRGYGYTF
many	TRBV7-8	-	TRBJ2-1	TGTGCCAGCAGCTCACAGCGGTTCTCCTACAATGAGCAGTTCTTC	CASSSQRFSYNEQFF
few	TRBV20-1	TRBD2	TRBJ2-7	TGCAGTGCTAGAGATTTTTCCTCGGGAGGGCTTTCCGAGCAGTACTTC	CSARDFSSGGLSEQYF
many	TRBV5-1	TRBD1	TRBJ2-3	TGCGCCAGTAACCCACAGGGGGCAGGTTCAGATACGCAGTATTTT	CASNPQGAGSDTQYF
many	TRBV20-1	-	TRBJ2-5	TGCAGTGCTCCGCGGGACTCACAAGAGACCCAGTACTTC	CSAPRDSQETQYF
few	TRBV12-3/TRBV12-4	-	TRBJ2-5	TGTGCCAGCAGTTTGAGAGAAAAAACGGACTTC	CASSLREKTDF
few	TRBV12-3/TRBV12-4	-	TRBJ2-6	TGTGCCAGCAGTTTTTCCGGGGCTGGGGCCAACGTCCTGACTTTC	CASSFSGAGANVLTF
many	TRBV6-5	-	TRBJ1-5	TGTGCCAGCAGTTACTCGACAGGTCAGCCCCAGCATTTT	CASSYSTGQPQHF
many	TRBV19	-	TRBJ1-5	TGTGCCAGTAAGTCCGGCAATCAGCCCCAGCATTTT	CASKSGNQPQHF
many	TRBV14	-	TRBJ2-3	TGTGCCAGCAGCCAAGGCATGCTTAGCACAGATACGCAGTATTTT	CASSQGMLSTDTQYF
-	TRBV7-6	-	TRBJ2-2	TGTGCCAGCAGCTTAGAAGCCCCTTTCACCGGGGAGCTGTTTTTT	CASSLEAPFTGELFF
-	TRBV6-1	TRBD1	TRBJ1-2	TGTGCCAGCATTGAAACCGTGCTAGGGACAGGGATTGATGGCTACACCTTC	CASIETVLGTGIDGYTF
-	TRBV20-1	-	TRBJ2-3	TGCAGTGCCAGAAGACAGGCCCCCTTTAGCACAGATACGCAGTATTTT	CSARRQAPFSTDTQYF
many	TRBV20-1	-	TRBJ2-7	TGCAGTGCTACCTGGGCACCGGGCTACGAGCAGTACTTC	CSATWAPGYEQYF
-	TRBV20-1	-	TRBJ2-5	TGCAGTGCTAGCCCCCCCCACGGGCAAGAGACCCAGTACTTC	CSASPPHGQETQYF
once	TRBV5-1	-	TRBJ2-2	TGCGCCAGCGCTCTCGGAGATGGATCCGTTAAAATCGGGGAGCTGTTTTTT	CASALGDGSVKIGELFF
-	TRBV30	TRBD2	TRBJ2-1	TGTGCCTGGAGTGAGACTAGCCACAATGAGCAGTTCTTC	CAWSETSHNEQFF
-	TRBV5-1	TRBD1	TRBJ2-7	TGCGCCAGCTCAAGGACAGGGGGCTTCAACGAGCAGTACTTC	CASSRTGGFNEQYF
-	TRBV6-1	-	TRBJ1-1	TGTGCCAGCATACGGCGGACGGGCACTGAAGCTTTCTTT	CASIRRTGTEAFF
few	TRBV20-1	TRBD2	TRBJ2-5	TGCAGTGCTAGAAGACGGCCCGGGGGGGAGACCCAGTACTTC	CSARRRPGGETQYF
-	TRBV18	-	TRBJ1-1	TGTGCCAGCTCACCAGGTTGGGCAGGGTGGGGCACTGAAGCTTTCTTT	CASSPGWAGWGTEAFF
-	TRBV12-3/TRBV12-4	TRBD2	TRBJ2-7	TGTGCCAGCCCCGCGTTTGGAAGTCGGATAGCGGGAGGGCCCTACGAGCAGTACTTC	CASPAFGSRIAGGPYEQYF
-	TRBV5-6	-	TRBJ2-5	TGTGCCAGCAGCCATCTAAACCAAGAGACCCAGTACTTC	CASSHLNQETQYF
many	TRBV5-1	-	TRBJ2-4	TGCGCCAGCAGCTTGGCCGGGGCAAACCATCAGTACTTC	CASSLAGANHQYF
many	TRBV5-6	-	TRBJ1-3	TGTGCCAGCAGCTTCGAAGGCTCTGGAAACACCATATATTTT	CASSFEGSGNTIYF
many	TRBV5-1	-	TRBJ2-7	TGCGCCAGCATCTACGGTAGCGAGCAGTACTTC	CASIYGSEQYF